Below, 26 T cell receptor beta chains from the same sample are listed, as sequenced in a study of blood T cells in healthy people across ages. A second roughly 7 to 11 cycle PCR used barcoded and J-beta primers. TCRdb re-called the 5' RACE reads with MiXCR, one entry per CDR3 protein. This table holds about 760,000 distinct CDR3 sequences, just under 25% found once. These data were also reused for a study on T cells of mothers and their children.

Sequenced sample: blood. The receptors were sampled from a boy aged 5 to 17 in good health.

This clonotype was counted a few times. The gene calls are TRBV4-3 and TRBJ1-4; possible D gene TRBD1, 5 bases. CDR1 and CDR2 (germline): LGHNA, YSLEER. The CDR3 has 17 residues. V was trimmed by 0 bases and J by 6 bases, leaving 17 bases between them. The CDR3 sequence is CASSQERMTVIYEKLFF. In DNA form, the CDR3 reads TGCGCCAGCAGCCAAGAACGGATGACAGTCATATATGAAAAACTGTTTTTT.

The CDR3 region has the DNA TGCAGTGCTAAGACAGCAGAGACCCAGTACTTC. It codes for CSAKTAETQYF. The chain couples TRBV20-1 to TRBJ2-5; tentative D call: TRBD1 (5 bases). This CDR3 region has 11 residues. Germline assignment: CDR1 DFQATT and CDR2 SNEGSKA (reference sequence). Trimming took 4 bases from V and 4 from J, leaving 7 bases between them.

This clonotype was picked up a small number of times. The genes are TRBV6-1 and TRBJ2-3; TRBD1 is a possible D gene (6 bases). The better agreement between TRBJ1-5 and the DNA end casts doubt on the J call. CDR3 length equals 17 residues. The V gene's germline CDR1 is MNHNS and CDR2 SASEGT. CDR3 bases: TGTGCCAGCAAACCCGTAAGCGGGGGGGCAATGACAGATACGCAGCATTTT. The encoded protein is CASKPVSGGAMTDTQHF.

This clonotype was seen a handful of times. The chain uses TRBV20-1 and TRBJ2-3; 8 bases match TRBD1. Trimming at V came to 2 bases and at J to 3 bases, leaving 10 bases not matched to a gene. The CDR3 is made up of 16 amino acids. Germline V lookup: CDR1 DFQATT, CDR2 SNEGSKA (reference sequence). The CDR3 reads CSARPLQGAFTDTQYF. The DNA for the CDR3 is TGCAGTGCTAGACCCCTCCAGGGGGCTTTTACAGATACGCAGTATTTT.

This clonotype was seen a few times. The chain couples TRBV7-9 to TRBJ1-5; D may be TRBD1 (5 bases). CDR1 is SEHNR, CDR2 FQNEAQ, per germline (reference sequence). The V and J ends lost 5 bases and 3 bases respectively, with 11 bases between them. The CDR3 is made up of 14 amino acids. The CDR3 sequence: CASSSREPNQPQHF. DNA for the CDR3: TGTGCCAGCAGCAGCAGGGAGCCCAATCAGCCCCAGCATTTT.

This clonotype was observed a handful of times. V and J are TRBV6-4 and TRBJ2-5; TRBD1 might be the D (5 bases). The CDR3 runs to 13 residues. Germline V gives CDR1 MRHNA, CDR2 SNTAGT. V dropped 3 bases and J dropped 2 bases, with 7 bases sitting between them. Written as DNA, the CDR3 is TGTGCCAGCAGTGAAGCAGGGCAAGAGACCCAGTACTTC. Protein sequence: CASSEAGQETQYF.

The chain employs TRBV4-3 and TRBJ2-1; weak D call: TRBD2 (5 bases). CDR1 is LGHNA and CDR2 is YSLEER in the germline V gene. Trimming pared 0 bases from V and 0 bases from J, leaving 9 bases between. The CDR3 contains 16 residues. The CDR3 loop is CASSQDSGISYNEQFF. DNA for the CDR3: TGCGCCAGCAGCCAAGATTCGGGAATCTCCTACAATGAGCAGTTCTTC.

This clonotype has just a few counts. The chain recombines TRBV4-2 with TRBJ1-5; D call uncertain. The CDR3 spans 12 residues. The germline V gene has CDR1 LGHNA and CDR2 YNFKEQ. Trimming removed 0 bases from V and 4 bases from J, with 1 base in between. In nucleotides, the CDR3 is TGTGCCAGCAGCCAAGAGAATCAGCCCCAGCATTTT. Translated: CASSQENQPQHF.

The J gene is TRBJ2-5, the V gene TRBV10-3, with 10 bases lining up with TRBD2. Near its end, the DNA agrees better with TRBJ2-7, so the J call may be wrong. The CDR3 is 13 amino acids. CDR1 is ENHRY, CDR2 SYGVKD, per germline. CDR3 coding DNA: TGTGCCATTGGGACTAGCGAAGGCTACGAGCAGTACTTC. Residues: CAIGTSEGYEQYF.

This rearrangement joins TRBV29-1 to TRBJ1-2; 7 bases are a match to TRBD1. Per the germline V gene, CDR1 is SQVTM and CDR2 is ANQGSEA. The CDR3 has 13 residues. The V gene end was trimmed by 0 bases and the J gene end by 3 bases; junction bases not matched to a gene: 1. The CDR3 protein is CSVEEQGYYGYTF. DNA for the CDR3: TGCAGCGTTGAAGAACAGGGGTACTATGGCTACACCTTC.

The CDR3 region is CASSYRHYTDTQYF. Here the CDR3 DNA reads TGTGCCAGCAGTTACCGACATTACACAGATACGCAGTATTTT. This sequence joins TRBV6-5 and TRBJ2-3, with D unclear. The CDR3 loop spans 14 amino acids. Germline V gene lookup returns CDR1 MNHEY and CDR2 SVGAGI. With 2 bases removed from V and 2 bases from J, the gap between germline ends came to 8 bases.

The genes are TRBV7-3 and TRBJ2-1, with 7 nucleotides matching TRBD2. The CDR3 length is 14 residues. The V gene's germline CDR1 is SGHTA and CDR2 FQGTGA. V lost 2 bases, J lost 9 bases, and 7 bases stayed unmatched. The CDR3 coding sequence is TGTGCCAGCAGCTTAGGGGGAGGGCCTCGTGAGCAGTTCTTC. Encoded protein: CASSLGGGPREQFF.

This clonotype was counted only a few times. The genes are TRBV6-5 and TRBJ1-2; D gene unclear. V dropped 0 bases and J dropped 8 bases, with 13 bases sitting between them. The CDR3 length is 14 residues. Germline V CDR1 and CDR2: MNHEY, SVGAGI. CDR3 protein: CASSYSTPIEGYTF. In DNA, the CDR3 is TGTGCCAGCAGTTACTCTACTCCTATTGAGGGCTACACCTTC.

This clonotype was observed a handful of times. V usage is TRBV4-2 and J usage is TRBJ2-1; 8 nucleotides match TRBD2. The CDR3 consists of 19 residues. After removal of 1 base from V and 0 bases from J, the junction contained 11 bases not matched to a gene. Looked up from germline, CDR1 is LGHNA and CDR2 is YNFKEQ. CDR3 loop: CASSQVSSSGAYSYNEQFF. CDR3 bases: TGTGCCAGCAGCCAAGTTTCCAGTAGCGGGGCTTACTCCTACAATGAGCAGTTCTTC.

The chain couples TRBV4-1 to TRBJ2-2, with 11 bases that match TRBD2. V dropped 0 bases and J dropped 4; count of bases not matched to a gene: 1. CDR3 length equals 16 residues. CDR1 and CDR2 from the germline V gene are MGHRA and YSYEKL. CDR3 region: CASSQDSGRATGELFF. The DNA of the CDR3 is TGCGCCAGCAGCCAAGATAGCGGGAGGGCCACCGGGGAGCTGTTTTTT.

V usage is TRBV7-2 and J usage is TRBJ2-3; tentative D call: TRBD1 (6 bases). Germline CDR1 and CDR2: SGHTA and FQGNSA. V was shortened by 5 bases and J by 0 bases, with 15 bases between the two germline ends. The CDR3 runs 16 residues. CDR3 coding DNA: TGTGCCAGCAGCGTAAAAGGGGGTGCTAGCACAGATACGCAGTATTTT. Protein: CASSVKGGASTDTQYF.

This clonotype was seen a handful of times. The gene calls are TRBV4-1 and TRBJ2-7; D gene uncertain. From germline, CDR1 is MGHRA and CDR2 YSYEKL. This CDR3 is built from 14 residues. V lost 0 bases and J lost 5, with 11 bases in between. The CDR3 sequence: CASSQEGYRHEQYF. CDR3 nucleotides: TGCGCCAGCAGCCAAGAGGGCTATAGGCACGAGCAGTACTTC.

The J gene is TRBJ2-6, the V gene TRBV28; D gene ambiguous. In germline, CDR1 is MDHEN, CDR2 SYDVKM. The CDR3 length is 17 residues. V lost 4 bases and J lost 0, with 13 bases in between. CDR3 in amino acids: CASSSAGVSSGANVLTF. CDR3 bases: TGTGCCAGCAGTTCCGCCGGAGTAAGCTCTGGGGCCAACGTCCTGACTTTC.

This clonotype was seen only a few times. CDR3: CASSQRRGLGGDNNEQFF. The CDR3 DNA reads TGTGCCAGCAGCCAAAGGAGGGGCTTAGGAGGGGATAACAATGAGCAGTTCTTC. The chain uses TRBV14 and TRBJ2-5; TRBD2 might be the D (6 bases). TRBJ2-1 explains the end of the DNA better; the J call may be wrong. The CDR3 length is 18 residues. Germline assignment: CDR1 SGHDN and CDR2 FVKESK.

In this sample, this clonotype turned up many times. The gene calls are TRBV28 and TRBJ2-1; TRBD2 aligns across 9 bases. J was trimmed by 0 bases and V by 7 bases; bases with no gene match: 7. The CDR3 has 16 residues. Looked up from germline, CDR1 is MDHEN and CDR2 is SYDVKM. CDR3 amino acids: CASTISAGGSYNEQFF. The CDR3 nucleotides are TGTGCCAGCACCATATCAGCGGGAGGCTCCTACAATGAGCAGTTCTTC.

The J gene is TRBJ2-7, the V gene TRBV20-1; D is perhaps TRBD1 (5 bases). With 0 bases removed from V and 6 bases from J, the gap between germline ends came to 21 bases. CDR1 is DFQATT and CDR2 is SNEGSKA in the germline V gene (reference sequence). The CDR3 consists of 16 residues. The CDR3: CSARDPSWGIAGEQYF. The CDR3 region has the DNA TGCAGTGCTAGAGATCCGTCGTGGGGCATCGCCGGCGAGCAGTACTTC.

The chain employs TRBV5-1 and TRBJ1-2; D may be TRBD1 (5 bases). The germline V gene encodes CDR1 SGHRS and CDR2 YFSETQ. There are 16 residues in the CDR3. Trimming removed 0 bases from V and 5 bases from J, with 17 bases in between. The CDR3 DNA is TGCGCCAGCAGCTTGGGCCCTGATCAGGGTAGTTATGGCTACACCTTC. It specifies CASSLGPDQGSYGYTF.

This clonotype was observed a few times. The CDR3 coding sequence is TGTGCCAGCAGCTCGAGACAGTTGGAGACCCAGTACTTC. Translation gives CASSSRQLETQYF. The V and J genes are TRBV11-3 and TRBJ2-5, with a tentative D call TRBD1 (5 bases). V was pared by 4 bases and J by 5 bases, with 11 bases between. The V gene's germline CDR1 is SGHNT and CDR2 YENEEA. This CDR3 contains 13 residues.

The table lists this clonotype with a few counts. Given the absence of the conserved phenylalanine or tryptophan at the CDR3 end, a read error is likely. The V gene is TRBV5-1, the J gene TRBJ1-1; 10 bases match TRBD1. CDR3 length: 16 amino acids. V was clipped by 3 bases and J by 6 bases; unmatched bases: 11. The germline gives CDR1 SGHRS, CDR2 YFSETQ. The CDR3 spells CASSSGDRGLIAEAFL. CDR3 bases: TGCGCCAGCAGCTCCGGGGACAGGGGTCTAATAGCTGAAGCTTTCCTT.

This clonotype appeared a few times. V and J are TRBV2 and TRBJ2-3, with 7 bases fitting TRBD1. CDR1 and CDR2 (germline): SNHLY, FYNNEI. The V segment lost 8 bases and the J segment 5 bases; nucleotides outside the gene matches: 7. The CDR3 has 13 residues. CDR3 bases: TGTGCCAGCGGGGACAGCTTGATAGATACGCAGTATTTT. Amino acid sequence: CASGDSLIDTQYF.

The chain links TRBV11-2 to TRBJ1-2; 10 bases are shared with TRBD1. The V and J ends lost 0 bases and 5 bases, in that order; junction bases with no gene match: 3. The germline V gene encodes CDR1 SGHAT and CDR2 FQNNGV. The CDR3 has 15 residues. The CDR3 DNA follows: TGTGCCAGCAGCTTAGATTCGGGACAGGGGTATGGCTACACCTTC. Translation: CASSLDSGQGYGYTF. The variable domain in full, with the rest retrieved from reference TRBV11-2 and TRBJ1-2, is EAGVAQSPRYKIIEKRQSVAFWCNPISGHATLYWYQQILGQGPKLLIQFQNNGVVDDSQLPKDRFSAERLKGVDSTLKIQPAKLEDSAVYLCASSLDSGQGYGYTFGSGTRLTVV.